This is a list of T cell receptor beta chains from one sample in a study of cytomegalovirus exposure and HLA in healthy donors. The protocol was immunoSEQ multiplex PCR, while the TCRdb copy is restricted to in-frame clones and leaves out a portion. The sample has around 150,000 clones; roughly 79% are singletons. The sequenced material came from PBMCs. The receptor source for this set is a woman in her 50s in good health and CMV-seronegative. CDR3s include the opening cysteine and the closing phenylalanine or tryptophan. The D gene is left open where the match is weak. Size values are once, few and many counts, or a class for expanded clones, and some rows have none.

clone_size,j_call,d_call,v_call,cdr3_length,cdr3_nt,cdr3_aa
-,TRBJ2-2,TRBD2,TRBV15,16,TGTGCCACCAGCGCAACCGGGACTAGCCGGGGCGGGGAGCTGTTTTTT,CATSATGTSRGGELFF
-,TRBJ2-7,TRBD2,TRBV9,15,TGTGCCAGCAGCCCTAGGGGACTAGCGGAAGGCGAGCAGTACTTC,CASSPRGLAEGEQYF
-,TRBJ1-2,-,TRBV28,12,TGTGCCAGCAGTCCGCAGCGCTATGGCTACACCTTC,CASSPQRYGYTF
-,TRBJ2-2,-,TRBV7-2,15,TGTGCCAGCAGCCTACAGGGCCGAGGCACCGGGGAGCTGTTTTTT,CASSLQGRGTGELFF
-,TRBJ2-1,-,TRBV19,14,TGTGCCAGTAGCGAGGGGGTCTGGGCCAATGAGCAGTTCTTC,CASSEGVWANEQFF
once,TRBJ2-3,-,TRBV6-6,15,TGTGCCAGCAGCAAAGCCTGGAGAGGCACAGATACGCAGTATTTT,CASSKAWRGTDTQYF
-,TRBJ1-5,-,TRBV28,12,TGTTCTTCTAGGAGGAGCAATCAGCCCCAGCATTTT,CSSRRSNQPQHF
-,TRBJ1-2,TRBD1,TRBV27,14,TGTGCCAGCAGTCAACAGGGGGCGACGTATGGCTACACCTTC,CASSQQGATYGYTF
-,TRBJ2-7,TRBD1,TRBV29-1,12,TGCAGCGTGGGACAGGGGGCCGACGAGCAGTACTTC,CSVGQGADEQYF
-,TRBJ2-1,-,TRBV6-5,12,TGTGCCAGCAGAAATACAGGGTACGAGCAGTTCTTC,CASRNTGYEQFF
-,TRBJ2-7,-,TRBV4-3,15,TGCGCCAGCAGCCAAGAATTGGAGGGTACCTACGAGCAGTACTTC,CASSQELEGTYEQYF
-,TRBJ1-2,TRBD1,TRBV5-1,16,TGCGCCAGCAGCTCCCTCCCGGGACAGGGGGCTCAAGGCTACACCTTC,CASSSLPGQGAQGYTF
few,TRBJ2-7,TRBD1,TRBV25-1,15,TGTGCCAGCAGTCGGGGGACAGGGTCATCGCGAGAGCAGTACTTC,CASSRGTGSSREQYF
once,TRBJ2-7,-,TRBV4-2,18,TGTGCCAGCAGCCAAGATCCTCCAGGGGGGTTGGACTCCTACGAGCAGTACTTC,CASSQDPPGGLDSYEQYF
few,TRBJ2-7,TRBD2,TRBV28,17,TGTGCCAGCAGCCTCGGACTAGCGGGAGGGCTTTTATACGAGCAGTACTTC,CASSLGLAGGLLYEQYF
-,TRBJ2-5,-,TRBV18,14,TGTGCCAGCTCACCGTTCGACACCCAAGAGACCCAGTACTTC,CASSPFDTQETQYF
-,TRBJ1-5,-,TRBV6-1,11,TGTGCCAGCAGTGAACTCCAGCCCCAGCATTTT,CASSELQPQHF
-,TRBJ2-2,TRBD2,TRBV27,15,TGTGCCAGCAGATTAGCGGGAGGGCGCGTCGGGGAGCTGTTTTTT,CASRLAGGRVGELFF
-,TRBJ1-2,TRBD1,TRBV6-5,14,TGTGCCAGCAGTGGGGGGACAGGGTACTATGGCTACACCTTC,CASSGGTGYYGYTF
-,TRBJ2-3,-,TRBV5-1,15,TGCGCCAGCAGCAAATCCCTAGCTGGCGCAGATACGCAGTATTTT,CASSKSLAGADTQYF
-,TRBJ2-5,TRBD1,TRBV15,12,TGTGCCACCGGACAGGAGCAAGAGACCCAGTACTTC,CATGQEQETQYF
-,TRBJ1-1,-,TRBV6-5,12,TGTGCCAGCAGTAAACACAAGTTCGAAGCTTTCTTT,CASSKHKFEAFF
-,TRBJ2-1,-,TRBV13,14,TGTGCCAGCAGCTTCCAGGATCGGAACAATGAGCAGTTCTTC,CASSFQDRNNEQFF
-,TRBJ2-1,-,TRBV28,15,TGTGCCAGCAGTTTCTCGACTAGGGCACATAATGAGCAGTTCTTC,CASSFSTRAHNEQFF
-,TRBJ1-4,TRBD1,TRBV4-3,15,TGCGCCAGCAGCCAGACCGATGGACAGGTAGAAAAACTGTTTTTT,CASSQTDGQVEKLFF
-,TRBJ2-1,TRBD2,TRBV11-2,15,TGTGCCAGCAGCCTGGGACTAGCAGCCTACAATGAGCAGTTCTTC,CASSLGLAAYNEQFF
once,TRBJ2-3,TRBD1,TRBV6-5,14,TGTGCCAGCAGTCCGGGGACAGCCACAGATACGCAGTATTTT,CASSPGTATDTQYF
-,TRBJ2-7,-,TRBV6-1,12,TGTGCCAGCAGTGATAGCGGTTACGAGCAGTACTTC,CASSDSGYEQYF
few,TRBJ1-1,-,TRBV7-2,16,TGTGCCAGCAGCTCCTTCACACGAAACATGAACACTGAAGCTTTCTTT,CASSSFTRNMNTEAFF
-,TRBJ2-1,TRBD2,TRBV7-2,15,TGTGCCAGCAGTTCAATAGCGGGAGGCTACAATGAGCAGTTCTTC,CASSSIAGGYNEQFF
-,TRBJ1-2,-,TRBV2,14,TGTGCCAGCAGTGAAACAGGCCAATACTATGGCTACACCTTC,CASSETGQYYGYTF
-,TRBJ2-2,-,TRBV6-6,13,TGTGCCGGCAGTTACTCCAGCACCGGGGAGCTGTTTTTT,CAGSYSSTGELFF
-,TRBJ1-1,-,TRBV5-1,13,TGCGCCAGCAGCGATCAGGGGAACACTGAAGCTTTCTTT,CASSDQGNTEAFF
-,TRBJ2-7,TRBD1,TRBV11-2,15,TGTGCCAGCAGCTTAGGACAGGGGGTTAACTCCGAGCAGTACTTC,CASSLGQGVNSEQYF
-,TRBJ2-2,-,TRBV6-5,15,TGTGCCAGCGGGAGGGGGCGGGGGGACACCGGGGAGCTGTTTTTT,CASGRGRGDTGELFF
once,TRBJ1-2,-,TRBV7-2,13,TGTGCCAGCAGCTTAAGGGGTAACTATGGCTACACCTTC,CASSLRGNYGYTF
-,TRBJ1-3,TRBD1,TRBV6-6,14,TGTGCCAGCAGTTACACGTTAGGGACAGACGCCATATATTTT,CASSYTLGTDAIYF
-,TRBJ1-2,-,TRBV30,13,TGTGCCTGGAATGTTCAGGGTGCGGGGGGCTACACCTTC,CAWNVQGAGGYTF
-,TRBJ2-1,TRBD2,TRBV6-5,15,TGTGCCAGCAGTTCGACTAGCGGGCGATACAATGAGCAGTTCTTC,CASSSTSGRYNEQFF
-,TRBJ2-7,TRBD2,TRBV4-2,15,TGTGCCAGCAGCCAACTAGCGGAAAACCTCTACGAGCAGTACTTC,CASSQLAENLYEQYF
-,TRBJ2-3,-,TRBV11-2,15,TGTGCCAGCAGCCCGGGACCGGGGGAAACAGATACGCAGTATTTT,CASSPGPGETDTQYF
-,TRBJ2-7,TRBD2,TRBV6-1,15,TGTGCCAGCAGTGAAGGGGCGGGGGGGTCCTACGAGCAGTACTTC,CASSEGAGGSYEQYF
-,TRBJ1-2,-,TRBV5-6,14,TGTGCCAGCAGCTTCGGGTCGGGAGGGAACGGCTACACCTTC,CASSFGSGGNGYTF
-,TRBJ2-7,TRBD2,TRBV30,14,TGTGCCTGGGCCCCCCCGCCGGGAGGCGACGAGCAGTACTTC,CAWAPPPGGDEQYF
-,TRBJ2-1,TRBD2,TRBV28,19,TGTGCCAGCAGTTCCCTAACTAGCGGAAAAAAAACAACCTACAATGAGCAGTTCTTC,CASSSLTSGKKTTYNEQFF
-,TRBJ1-2,-,TRBV28,13,TGTGCCAGCAGTATCCCAGGGTATTCGGGCTACACCTTC,CASSIPGYSGYTF